This T cell receptor (beta chain) is drawn from a study of PD-1 blockade in classical Hodgkin lymphoma. Whole-study findings and limits: Repertoires differed for reasons still undefined, possibly disease activity or prior therapy. Nivolumab initiation under 1 year post-ASCT meant exclusion. Newly diagnosed patients were reported to exhibit reduced baseline TCR diversity relative to healthy donors.

Deletions cut 2 bases from V and 0 bases from J, with 5 bases between. CDR3 length equals 13 residues. The V gene's germline CDR1 is MNHEY and CDR2 SMNVEV (reference sequence). This clone is a singleton in its sample. The antigen is unknown. Time point of the sample: cycle 4 day 1 (C4D1), after five to seven weeks of nivolumab. Each patient experienced a relapse that followed autologous stem cell transplantation, and brentuximab vedotin exposure varied. TCRdb keeps only in-frame clones here, not all; method: immunoSEQ multiplex PCR. The table shows about 93,000 clones, with around four fifths occurring only once.

The sequence came from a human donor with classical Hodgkin lymphoma. The rearrangement links TRBV27 to TRBJ2-7; D not resolved. This sample comprised peripheral blood mononuclear cells (PBMCs), obtained before the fourth cycle of nivolumab. The DNA of the CDR3 is TGTGCCAGCAGTTTACAGAGCTCCTACGAGCAGTACTTC. This sequence encodes CASSLQSSYEQYF.